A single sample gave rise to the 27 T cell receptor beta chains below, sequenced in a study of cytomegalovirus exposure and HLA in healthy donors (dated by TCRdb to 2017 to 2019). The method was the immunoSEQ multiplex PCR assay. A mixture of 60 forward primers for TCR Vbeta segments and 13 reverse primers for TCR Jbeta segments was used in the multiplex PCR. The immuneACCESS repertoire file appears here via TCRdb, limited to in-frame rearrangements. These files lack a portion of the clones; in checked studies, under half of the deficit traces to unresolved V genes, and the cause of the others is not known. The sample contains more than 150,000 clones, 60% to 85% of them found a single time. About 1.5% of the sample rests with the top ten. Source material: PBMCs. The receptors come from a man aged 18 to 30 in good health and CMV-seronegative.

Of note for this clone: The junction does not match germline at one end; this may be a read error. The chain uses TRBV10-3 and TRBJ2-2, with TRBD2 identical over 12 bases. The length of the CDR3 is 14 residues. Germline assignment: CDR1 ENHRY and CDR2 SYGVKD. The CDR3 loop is CAITETSGSEELFF. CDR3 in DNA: TGTGCCATCACTGAGACTAGCGGGAGTGAGGAGCTGTTTTTT.

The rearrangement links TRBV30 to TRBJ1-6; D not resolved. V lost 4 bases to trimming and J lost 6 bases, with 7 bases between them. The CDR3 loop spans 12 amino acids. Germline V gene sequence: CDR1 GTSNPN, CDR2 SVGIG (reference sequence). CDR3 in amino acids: CAWKEGNSPLHF. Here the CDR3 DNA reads TGTGCCTGGAAAGAGGGTAATTCACCCCTCCACTTT.

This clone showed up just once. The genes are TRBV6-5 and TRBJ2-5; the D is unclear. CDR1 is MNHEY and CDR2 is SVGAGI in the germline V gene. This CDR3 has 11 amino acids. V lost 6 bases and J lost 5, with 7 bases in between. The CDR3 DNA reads TGTGCCAGCAGCCTCCAGGAGACCCAGTACTTC. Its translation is CASSLQETQYF.

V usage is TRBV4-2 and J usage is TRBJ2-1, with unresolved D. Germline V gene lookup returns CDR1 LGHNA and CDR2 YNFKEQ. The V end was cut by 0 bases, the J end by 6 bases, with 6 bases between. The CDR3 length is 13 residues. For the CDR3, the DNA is TGTGCCAGCAGCCAAGATATTTCCAATGAGCAGTTCTTC. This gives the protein CASSQDISNEQFF.

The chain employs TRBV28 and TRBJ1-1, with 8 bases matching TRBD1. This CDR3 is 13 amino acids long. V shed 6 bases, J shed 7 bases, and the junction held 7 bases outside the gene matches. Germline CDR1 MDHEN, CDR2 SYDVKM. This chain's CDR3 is CASRRQGTSEAFF. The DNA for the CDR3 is TGTGCCAGCAGGCGACAGGGGACGAGTGAAGCTTTCTTT.

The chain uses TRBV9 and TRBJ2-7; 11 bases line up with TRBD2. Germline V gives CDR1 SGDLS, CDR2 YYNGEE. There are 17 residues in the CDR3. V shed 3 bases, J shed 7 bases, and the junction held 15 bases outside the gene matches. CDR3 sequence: CASSALGGSGGAGEQYF. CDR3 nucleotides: TGTGCCAGCAGCGCCCTTGGTGGTAGCGGGGGGGCGGGGGAGCAGTACTTC.

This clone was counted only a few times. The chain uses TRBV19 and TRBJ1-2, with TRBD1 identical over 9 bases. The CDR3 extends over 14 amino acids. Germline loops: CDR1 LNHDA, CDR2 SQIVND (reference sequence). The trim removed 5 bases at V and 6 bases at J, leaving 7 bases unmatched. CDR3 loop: CASSSAGTGHGYTF. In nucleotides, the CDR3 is TGTGCCAGTAGTTCGGCCGGGACAGGGCATGGCTACACCTTC.

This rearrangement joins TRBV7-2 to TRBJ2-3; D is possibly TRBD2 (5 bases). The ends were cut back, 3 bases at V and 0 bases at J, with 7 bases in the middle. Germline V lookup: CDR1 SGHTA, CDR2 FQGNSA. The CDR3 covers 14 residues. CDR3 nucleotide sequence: TGTGCCAGCAGCTTGGCGGGTAGCACAGATACGCAGTATTTT. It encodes CASSLAGSTDTQYF.

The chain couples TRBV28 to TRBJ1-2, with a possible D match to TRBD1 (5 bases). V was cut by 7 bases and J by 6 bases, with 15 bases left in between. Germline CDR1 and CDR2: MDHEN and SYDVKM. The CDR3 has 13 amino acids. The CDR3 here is CASTLLGADGYTF. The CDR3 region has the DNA TGTGCCAGCACCCTTTTAGGGGCGGATGGCTACACCTTC.

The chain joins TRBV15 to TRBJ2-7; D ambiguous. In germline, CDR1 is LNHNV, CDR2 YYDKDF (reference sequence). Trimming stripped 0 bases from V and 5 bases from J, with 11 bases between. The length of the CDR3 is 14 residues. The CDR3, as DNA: TGTGCCACCAGCAGAGATCTCAACACCCACGAGCAGTACTTC. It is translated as CATSRDLNTHEQYF. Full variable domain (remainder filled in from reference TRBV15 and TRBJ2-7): DAMVIQNPRYQVTQFGKPVTLSCSQTLNHNVMYWYQQKSSQAPKLLFHYYDKDFNNEADTPDNFQSRRPNTSFCFLDIRSPGLGDTAMYLCATSRDLNTHEQYFGPGTRLTVT.

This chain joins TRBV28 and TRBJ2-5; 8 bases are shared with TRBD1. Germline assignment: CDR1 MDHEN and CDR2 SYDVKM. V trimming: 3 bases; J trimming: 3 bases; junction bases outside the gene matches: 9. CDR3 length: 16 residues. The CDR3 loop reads CASSFPLTGVEETQYF. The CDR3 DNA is TGTGCCAGCAGTTTCCCGTTGACAGGGGTGGAAGAGACCCAGTACTTC.

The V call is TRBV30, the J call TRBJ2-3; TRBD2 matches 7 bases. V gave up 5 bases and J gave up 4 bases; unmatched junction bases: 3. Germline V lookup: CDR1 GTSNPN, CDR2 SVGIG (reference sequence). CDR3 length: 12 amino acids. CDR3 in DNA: TGTGCCTGGTCCCGGGGGGCAGATACGCAGTATTTT. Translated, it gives CAWSRGADTQYF.

CDR3 in amino acids: CASSLGVSGLTDTQYF. CDR3 DNA sequence: TGTGCCAGCAGCTTAGGGGTTAGCGGACTCACAGATACGCAGTATTTT. V and J are TRBV7-9 and TRBJ2-3, with D perhaps matching TRBD2 (6 bases). Germline V gene sequence: CDR1 SEHNR, CDR2 FQNEAQ (reference sequence). This CDR3 has 16 amino acids. V lost 1 base to trimming and J lost 2 bases, with 13 bases between them.

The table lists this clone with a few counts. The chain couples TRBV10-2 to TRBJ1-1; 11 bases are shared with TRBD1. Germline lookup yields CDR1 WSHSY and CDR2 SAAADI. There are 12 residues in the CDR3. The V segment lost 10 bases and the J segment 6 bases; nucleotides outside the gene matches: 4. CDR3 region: CATGTGGAEAFF. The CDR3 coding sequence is TGCGCCACCGGGACAGGGGGTGCTGAAGCTTTCTTT.

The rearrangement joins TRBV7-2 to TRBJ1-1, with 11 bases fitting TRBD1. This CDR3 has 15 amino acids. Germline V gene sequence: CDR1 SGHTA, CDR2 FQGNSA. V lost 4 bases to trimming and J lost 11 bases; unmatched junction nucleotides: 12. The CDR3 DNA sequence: TGTGCCAGCAGCTCGCGGACAGGGGGCGCGTCTGCTGCTTTCTTT. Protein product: CASSSRTGGASAAFF.

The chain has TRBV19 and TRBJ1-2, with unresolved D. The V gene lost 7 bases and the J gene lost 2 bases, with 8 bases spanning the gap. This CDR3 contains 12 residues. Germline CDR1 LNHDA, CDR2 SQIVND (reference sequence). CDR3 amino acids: CASMARNYGYTF. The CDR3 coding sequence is TGTGCCAGTATGGCCAGAAACTATGGCTACACCTTC.

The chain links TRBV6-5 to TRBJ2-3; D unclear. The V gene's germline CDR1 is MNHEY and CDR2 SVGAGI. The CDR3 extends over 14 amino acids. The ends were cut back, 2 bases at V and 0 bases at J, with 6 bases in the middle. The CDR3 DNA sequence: TGTGCCAGCAGTTACGGCTCAAGCACAGATACGCAGTATTTT. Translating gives CASSYGSSTDTQYF.

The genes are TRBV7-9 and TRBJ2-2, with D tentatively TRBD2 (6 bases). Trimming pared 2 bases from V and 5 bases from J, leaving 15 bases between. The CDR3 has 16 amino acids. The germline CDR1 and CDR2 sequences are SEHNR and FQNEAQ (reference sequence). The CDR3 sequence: CASSLQSPRGTGELFF. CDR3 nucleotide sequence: TGTGCCAGCAGCTTACAATCCCCCCGGGGGACCGGGGAGCTGTTTTTT.

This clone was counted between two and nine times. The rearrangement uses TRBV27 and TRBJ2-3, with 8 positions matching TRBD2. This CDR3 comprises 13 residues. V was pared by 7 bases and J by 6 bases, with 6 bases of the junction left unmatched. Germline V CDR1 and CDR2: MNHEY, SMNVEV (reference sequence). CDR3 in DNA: TGTGCCAGCAAGGCGGGGGGTGGGGATACGCAGTATTTT. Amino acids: CASKAGGGDTQYF.

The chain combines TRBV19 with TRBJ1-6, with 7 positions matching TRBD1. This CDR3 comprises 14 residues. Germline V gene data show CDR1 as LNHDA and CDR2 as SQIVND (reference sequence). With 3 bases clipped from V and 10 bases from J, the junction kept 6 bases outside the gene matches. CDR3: CASSISRGESPLHF. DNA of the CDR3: TGTGCCAGTAGTATTTCCAGGGGGGAATCACCCCTCCACTTT.

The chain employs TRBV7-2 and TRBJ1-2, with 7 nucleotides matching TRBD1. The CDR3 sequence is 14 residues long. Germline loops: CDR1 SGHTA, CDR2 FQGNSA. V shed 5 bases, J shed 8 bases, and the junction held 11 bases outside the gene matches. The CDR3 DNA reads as TGTGCCAGCAGCAAGGACAGGACCTTGAAAGGCTACACCTTC. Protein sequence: CASSKDRTLKGYTF.

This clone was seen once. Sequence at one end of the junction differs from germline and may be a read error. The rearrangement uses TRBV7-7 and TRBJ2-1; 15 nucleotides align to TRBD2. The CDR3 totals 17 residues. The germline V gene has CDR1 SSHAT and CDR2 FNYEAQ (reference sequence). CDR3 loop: CASSQGLAGGSYNEQFF. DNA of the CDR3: TGTGCTAGCAGCCAAGGACTAGCGGGAGGGTCCTACAATGAGCAGTTCTTC.

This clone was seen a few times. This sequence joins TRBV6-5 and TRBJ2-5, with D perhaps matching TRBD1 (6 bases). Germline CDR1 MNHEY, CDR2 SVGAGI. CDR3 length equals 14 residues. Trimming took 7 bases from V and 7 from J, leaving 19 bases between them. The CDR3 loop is CASNDGGQTGTQYF. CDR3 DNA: TGTGCCAGCAATGATGGCGGACAGACAGGGACCCAGTACTTC.

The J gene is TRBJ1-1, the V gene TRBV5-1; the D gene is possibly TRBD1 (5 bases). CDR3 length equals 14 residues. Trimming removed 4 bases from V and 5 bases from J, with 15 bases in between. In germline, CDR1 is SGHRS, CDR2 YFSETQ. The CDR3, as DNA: TGCGCCAGCAGCCCCTCTAGGGGCGTGACTGAAGCTTTCTTT. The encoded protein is CASSPSRGVTEAFF.

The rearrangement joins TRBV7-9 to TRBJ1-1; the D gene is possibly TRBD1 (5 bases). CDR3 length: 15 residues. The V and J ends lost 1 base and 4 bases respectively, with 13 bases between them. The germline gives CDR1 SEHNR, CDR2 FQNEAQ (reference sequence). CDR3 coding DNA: TGTGCCAGCAGCTTAGGATCTATGGGGGGCACTGAAGCTTTCTTT. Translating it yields CASSLGSMGGTEAFF. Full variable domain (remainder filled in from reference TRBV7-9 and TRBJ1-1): DTGVSQNPRHKITKRGQNVTFRCDPISEHNRLYWYRQTLGQGPEFLTYFQNEAQLEKSRLLSDRFSAERPKGSFSTLEIQRTEQGDSAMYLCASSLGSMGGTEAFFGQGTRLTVV.

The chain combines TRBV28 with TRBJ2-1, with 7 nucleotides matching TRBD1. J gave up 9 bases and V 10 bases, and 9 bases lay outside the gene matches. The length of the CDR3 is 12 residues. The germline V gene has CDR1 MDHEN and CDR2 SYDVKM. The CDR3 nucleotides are TGTGCCACCCTTTCACAGGGGCGTGAGCAGTTCTTC. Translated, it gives CATLSQGREQFF.

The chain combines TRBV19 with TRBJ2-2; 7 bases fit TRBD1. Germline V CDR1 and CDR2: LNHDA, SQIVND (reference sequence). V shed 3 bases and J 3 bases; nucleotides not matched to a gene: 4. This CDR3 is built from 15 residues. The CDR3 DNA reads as TGTGCCAGTAGTATCGACAGGGTTTACACCGGGGAGCTGTTTTTT. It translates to CASSIDRVYTGELFF.